A single sample is the source of the 22 T cell receptor beta chains below, sequenced in a study of identical twins. TCRdb called the 5' RACE reads again in MiXCR, with one record for every CDR3 protein. The sample yields about 690,000 distinct CDR3 sequences, 5.5% to 7.5% seen once. Sequencing input: naive T cells sorted from blood. The receptors derive from a man aged 18 to 29 in good health.

The rearrangement links TRBV20-1 to TRBJ2-5, with 8 bases that match TRBD2. CDR1 is DFQATT, CDR2 SNEGSKA, per germline (reference sequence). This CDR3 is built from 14 residues. The trim removed 5 bases at V and 3 bases at J, leaving 8 bases unmatched. The CDR3 DNA reads as TGCAGTGCTTCTCTCGCGGGAGGAAAAGAGACCCAGTACTTC. This translates into CSASLAGGKETQYF.

This clonotype was found many times. The V and J genes are TRBV3-1 and TRBJ2-3; D unclear. Germline CDR1 LGHDT, CDR2 YNNKEL (reference sequence). The CDR3 totals 15 residues. V lost 0 bases, J lost 2 bases, and 9 bases lay in between. The CDR3 here is CASSQDWSYTDTQYF. For the CDR3, the DNA is TGTGCCAGCAGCCAAGACTGGAGCTACACAGATACGCAGTATTTT.

V gene TRBV7-8 combines with J gene TRBJ2-1; TRBD2 aligns across 8 bases. The CDR3 runs to 16 residues. Germline CDR1 SGHVS, CDR2 FQNEAQ. The ends lost 5 bases at V and 0 bases at J; junction bases unmatched: 6. This CDR3 is CASSPKRGSSYNEQFF. CDR3 DNA: TGTGCCAGCAGCCCAAAGCGGGGGAGCTCCTACAATGAGCAGTTCTTC.

This clonotype was detected a few times. The V call is TRBV4-2, the J call TRBJ2-7; 9 bases align to TRBD1. The ends lost 3 bases at V and 1 base at J; junction bases unmatched: 7. The CDR3 length is 16 residues. Germline lookup yields CDR1 LGHNA and CDR2 YNFKEQ. The CDR3 sequence: CASSHPGTGLSYEQYF. CDR3 coding DNA: TGTGCCAGCAGCCACCCCGGGACAGGGTTGTCCTACGAGCAGTACTTC.

This clonotype was seen a few times. This chain links TRBV4-1 with TRBJ1-3; no firm D call. V gave up 4 bases and J gave up 0 bases, with 13 bases separating them. There are 16 residues in the CDR3. CDR1 and CDR2 (germline): MGHRA, YSYEKL. For the CDR3, the DNA is TGCGCCAGCAGCCTCCAGGAGGTTCCCTCTGGAAACACCATATATTTT. Translating gives CASSLQEVPSGNTIYF.

The chain is built from TRBV5-1 and TRBJ2-3; D unclear. Trimming removed 0 bases at V and 0 bases at J, with 8 bases between. The CDR3 extends over 15 amino acids. CDR1 is SGHRS, CDR2 YFSETQ, per germline. CDR3 DNA: TGCGCCAGCAGCTTGGAAGGGTTTAGCACAGATACGCAGTATTTT. Its protein is CASSLEGFSTDTQYF.

The table lists this clonotype with a few counts. The chain uses TRBV28 and TRBJ2-7, with TRBD2 matching over 7 bases. This CDR3 contains 14 residues. J lost 3 bases, V lost 5 bases, and 7 bases had no gene match. The germline V gene encodes CDR1 MDHEN and CDR2 SYDVKM. The CDR3 bases are TGTGCCAGCAGTATTCCGGGAGGCAACTACGAGCAGTACTTC. Amino acid sequence: CASSIPGGNYEQYF.

This clonotype was observed many times. CDR3 coding DNA: TGCAGCGTTGACGGGCTAGACAGGGCGAACACCGGGGAGCTGTTTTTT. Amino acid sequence: CSVDGLDRANTGELFF. The chain joins TRBV29-1 to TRBJ2-2; TRBD1 aligns across 7 bases. CDR1 and CDR2 from the germline V gene are SQVTM and ANQGSEA. J gave up 0 bases and V 3 bases, and 7 bases lay outside the gene matches. The length of the CDR3 is 16 residues.

This clonotype came up a few times. The chain combines TRBV12-3 or TRBV12-4 with TRBJ2-6; D unresolved. With 4 bases removed from V and 4 bases from J, the gap between germline ends came to 11 bases. The CDR3 sequence is 15 residues long. The chain's CDR3 is CASSSSPAGANVLTF. The CDR3 DNA follows: TGTGCCAGCAGTTCCAGTCCTGCCGGGGCCAACGTCCTGACTTTC.

At least ten counts were recorded for this clonotype. V is TRBV7-9 and J is TRBJ1-5, with no clear D. The CDR3 length is 14 residues. Germline-derived CDR1 and CDR2 are SEHNR and FQNEAQ (reference sequence). V lost 5 bases to trimming and J lost 3 bases, with 11 bases between them. The CDR3 here is CASSLDINNQPQHF. CDR3 bases: TGTGCCAGCAGCCTTGACATTAACAATCAGCCCCAGCATTTT.

This clonotype was recorded at least ten times. The chain links TRBV15 to TRBJ2-1; 8 nucleotides align to TRBD2. After removal of 8 bases from V and 7 bases from J, the junction contained 7 bases not matched to a gene. The CDR3 spans 13 residues. CDR1 is LNHNV, CDR2 YYDKDF, per germline (reference sequence). The CDR3 region has the DNA TGTGCCACCCAGGGACTAGGCTCGAATGAGCAGTTCTTC. Translating it yields CATQGLGSNEQFF.

The sample holds many counts of this clonotype. The chain links TRBV7-6 to TRBJ2-3; 9 bases align to TRBD1. Trimming removed 5 bases from V and 3 bases from J; junction bases left unmatched: 6. The CDR3 loop spans 15 amino acids. Germline values: CDR1 SGHVS, CDR2 FNYEAQ. The CDR3 DNA reads TGTGCCAGCAGCGGAGGGACAGGGTGGACAGATACGCAGTATTTT. Translation: CASSGGTGWTDTQYF.

This chain uses TRBV20-1 with TRBJ2-4; 7 bases match TRBD1. Per germline, CDR1 DFQATT and CDR2 SNEGSKA (reference sequence). V shed 3 bases and J 2 bases; nucleotides not matched to a gene: 7. The CDR3 loop spans 15 amino acids. DNA of the CDR3: TGCAGTGCTAGGGCAGGGGGACAGACCAAAAACATTCAGTACTTC. Amino acid sequence: CSARAGGQTKNIQYF.

This clonotype was counted only a few times. This rearrangement joins TRBV27 to TRBJ2-1, with a possible D match to TRBD1 (6 bases). The CDR3 extends over 14 amino acids. Germline V gives CDR1 MNHEY, CDR2 SMNVEV (reference sequence). V was shortened by 6 bases and J by 5 bases, with 14 bases between the two germline ends. The DNA of the CDR3 is TGTGCCAGCAGGGTGAGGGGGAAGGACAATGAGCAGTTCTTC. It specifies CASRVRGKDNEQFF.

This clonotype appeared many times. In DNA form, the CDR3 reads TGTGCCAGCAGTCCCGGGACAGGGGTCCGGGATGAAAAACTGTTTTTT. Protein sequence: CASSPGTGVRDEKLFF. The gene calls are TRBV6-4 and TRBJ1-4; 10 bases fit TRBD1. The CDR3 covers 16 residues. The germline V gene encodes CDR1 MRHNA and CDR2 SNTAGT. The ends lost 5 bases at V and 6 bases at J; junction bases unmatched: 9.

The rearrangement links TRBV4-3 to TRBJ2-1; D not resolved. There are 14 residues in the CDR3. Trimming took off 0 bases at V and 12 bases at J, with 15 bases between the two ends. Germline V gene data show CDR1 as LGHNA and CDR2 as YSLEER. The CDR3 region is CASSQEIGRLGQFF. CDR3 bases: TGCGCCAGCAGCCAAGAGATTGGACGCCTTGGGCAGTTCTTC.

There are a few counts of this clonotype. The V and J genes are TRBV6-1 and TRBJ2-4; D is possibly TRBD1 (6 bases). V was pared by 6 bases and J by 3 bases, with 12 bases between. The CDR3 consists of 14 residues. Looked up from germline, CDR1 is MNHNS and CDR2 is SASEGT. The CDR3: CASSAGVGKNIQYF. The CDR3 bases are TGTGCCAGCAGCGCAGGGGTTGGCAAAAACATTCAGTACTTC.

The chain uses TRBV11-2 and TRBJ1-1; TRBD1 aligns across 8 bases. With V trimmed by 4 bases and J by 0 bases, 7 bases remained unmatched. The CDR3 runs 16 residues. Germline V gene data show CDR1 as SGHAT and CDR2 as FQNNGV. This CDR3 is CASSSGQGGMNTEAFF. In DNA, the CDR3 is TGTGCCAGCAGCTCCGGACAGGGAGGAATGAACACTGAAGCTTTCTTT.

The chain is built from TRBV19 and TRBJ1-5, with no clear D. The length of the CDR3 is 16 residues. Per germline, CDR1 LNHDA and CDR2 SQIVND (reference sequence). Between the trimmed V and J ends, which lost 0 bases and 4 bases, there was a span of 13 bases. The CDR3 bases are TGTGCCAGTAGTATAGAGGGCACCCCCGGGAATCAGCCCCAGCATTTT. Its translation: CASSIEGTPGNQPQHF.

The rearrangement links TRBV30 to TRBJ2-7; D may be TRBD1 (6 bases). The CDR3 totals 14 residues. Trimming shortened V by 4 bases and J by 2 bases, and 15 bases separated the two germline ends. Germline V gives CDR1 GTSNPN, CDR2 SVGIG (reference sequence). For the CDR3, the DNA is TGTGCCTGGAATATTGACAGGCCCCCCTACGAGCAGTACTTC. Translated, it gives CAWNIDRPPYEQYF.

This clonotype was observed at least ten times. The DNA is omitted, as the CDR3 cannot be located on it reliably, and the CDR3 follows TCRdb's listing. This rearrangement joins TRBV12-3 or TRBV12-4 to TRBJ2-1; the D segment call TRBD2 is taken from the table without a DNA check. The CDR3 is 14 amino acids in total, end residues counted. The CDR3 spells CASILAGGFNEQFF.

This clonotype was counted between two and nine times. The chain couples TRBV7-9 to TRBJ2-1, with 7 bases identical to TRBD1. Germline V gene sequence: CDR1 SEHNR, CDR2 FQNEAQ (reference sequence). V shed 5 bases, J shed 5 bases, and the junction held 6 bases outside the gene matches. The CDR3 consists of 14 residues. CDR3: CASSARGTNNEQFF. CDR3 sequence (DNA): TGTGCCAGCAGCGCCAGGGGGACAAACAATGAGCAGTTCTTC.